Following are 25 T cell receptor beta chains from one sample sequenced in a study of shared clonotypes between healthy human individuals. Produced via immunoSEQ multiplex PCR; TCRdb's table is partial and in-frame only. The data hold about a million clones, with 75% observed a single time. The sequencing input was memory CD4+ T cells sorted from blood. Subset in this sample: CD45RA-negative fraction. These receptors were obtained from a man younger than 35 in good health.

This clone was seen repeatedly, ten times or more. The rearrangement links TRBV28 to TRBJ1-2, with unresolved D. Trimming shortened V by 6 bases and J by 4 bases, and 12 bases separated the two germline ends. The CDR3 contains 13 residues. Germline-derived CDR1 and CDR2 are MDHEN and SYDVKM. CDR3 DNA: TGTGCCAGCAGAACATACGACCTCTATGGCTACACCTTC. It yields the protein CASRTYDLYGYTF.

This clone was detected only a few times. V is TRBV28 and J is TRBJ2-7; D possibly corresponds to TRBD2 (6 bases). CDR1 and CDR2 from the germline V gene are MDHEN and SYDVKM. V was trimmed by 7 bases and J by 3 bases, leaving 16 bases between them. The CDR3 is 14 amino acids. CDR3 in DNA: TGTGCCAGCACTATGGGGGGAACCTTCTACGAGCAGTACTTC. Its translation: CASTMGGTFYEQYF.

The rearrangement links TRBV6-1 to TRBJ1-4; D gene ambiguous. The CDR3 extends over 15 amino acids. Trimming pared 6 bases from V and 4 bases from J, leaving 15 bases between. CDR1 and CDR2 (germline): MNHNS, SASEGT. The CDR3 DNA is TGTGCCAGCAGGGAGAAAAACATTCTTAATGAAAAACTGTTTTTT. Its translation: CASREKNILNEKLFF.

The CDR3 reads CASSYGQVDGYTF. CDR3 coding DNA: TGTGCCAGCAGTTATGGACAGGTCGATGGCTACACCTTC. V is TRBV6-5 and J is TRBJ1-2, with 7 bases that match TRBD1. Trimming cost V 3 bases and J 6 bases; bases outside gene matches: 4. The CDR3 runs 13 residues. Per germline, CDR1 MNHEY and CDR2 SVGAGI.

This clone turned up a few times. The chain joins TRBV5-1 to TRBJ2-1; 13 nucleotides line up with TRBD2. The CDR3 runs 15 residues. Losses at the gene ends were 6 bases for V and 10 bases for J; bases not matched to a gene: 10. Germline CDR1 SGHRS, CDR2 YFSETQ. The CDR3 DNA reads as TGCGCCAGCACCACTAGCGGGAGGGCCGAGGGAGAGCAGTTCTTC. Protein sequence: CASTTSGRAEGEQFF.

This clone was counted only a few times. The chain joins TRBV5-8 to TRBJ1-1; D perhaps matches TRBD1 (6 bases). V lost 6 bases and J 1 base, leaving 10 bases between the germline ends. The germline V gene has CDR1 SGHTS and CDR2 YDEGEE. This CDR3 region has 13 residues. CDR3 amino acids: CASNLQGNTEAFF. DNA of the CDR3: TGTGCCAGCAACCTACAGGGGAACACTGAAGCTTTCTTT.

V and J are TRBV6-5 and TRBJ1-1; 10 bases align to TRBD1. Germline CDR1 reads MNHEY; CDR2 reads SVGAGI. Trimming removed 7 bases from V and 1 base from J; junction bases left unmatched: 3. This CDR3 is built from 14 residues. CDR3 protein: CASKRQGANTEAFF. CDR3 nucleotide sequence: TGTGCCAGCAAGAGACAGGGGGCGAACACTGAAGCTTTCTTT.

To note about this clone: Other DNA sequences in the sample encode the same CDR3. V usage is TRBV7-9 and J usage is TRBJ1-1; D remains ambiguous. V lost 5 bases and J lost 3, with 7 bases in between. Germline CDR1 reads SEHNR; CDR2 reads FQNEAQ (reference sequence). This CDR3 spans 12 amino acids. The DNA for the CDR3 is TGTGCCAGCAGCCGGAGAGACACTGAAGCTTTCTTT. Its translation is CASSRRDTEAFF.

About this clone itself: This sample also contains other DNA sequences that code for the same CDR3. The rearrangement links TRBV18 to TRBJ1-3; D remains unclear. Germline V gene lookup returns CDR1 KGHSH and CDR2 LQKENI. V was clipped by 0 bases and J by 7 bases, with 13 bases between them. This CDR3 region has 15 residues. The CDR3 DNA reads TGTGCCAGCTCACCACCGGAGCGGGGAGGGAACACCATATATTTT. Residues: CASSPPERGGNTIYF. Complete variable domain (other parts from reference TRBV18 and TRBJ1-3): NAGVMQNPRHLVRRRGQEARLRCSPMKGHSHVYWYRQLPEEGLKFMVYLQKENIIDESGMPKERFSAEFPKEGPSILRIQQVVRGDSAAYFCASSPPERGGNTIYFGEGSWLTVV.

The V gene is TRBV9, the J gene TRBJ2-7, with D hard to call. Trimming removed 0 bases at V and 2 bases at J, with 9 bases between. Germline-derived CDR1 and CDR2 are SGDLS and YYNGEE. CDR3 size: 14 residues. The CDR3 here is CASSVGQATYEQYF. CDR3 bases: TGTGCCAGCAGCGTAGGGCAGGCAACCTACGAGCAGTACTTC.

The chain is built from TRBV29-1 and TRBJ2-7; D could derive from TRBD1 or TRBD2 (6 bases each). Trimming removed 4 bases from V and 1 base from J, with 23 bases in between. This CDR3 contains 17 residues. In germline, CDR1 is SQVTM, CDR2 ANQGSEA. The CDR3 DNA is TGCAGCGTTGGGTCCAGCCCAACCGGGGGCTGGTCCTACGAGCAGTACTTC. It specifies CSVGSSPTGGWSYEQYF.

The rearrangement links TRBV5-1 to TRBJ2-1, with 13 bases that match TRBD2. This CDR3 spans 15 amino acids. Trimming removed 4 bases from V and 6 bases from J; junction bases left unmatched: 4. Germline lookup yields CDR1 SGHRS and CDR2 YFSETQ. CDR3 DNA sequence: TGCGCCAGCAGCGAGGGGACTAGCGGGATCAATGAGCAGTTCTTC. It specifies CASSEGTSGINEQFF.

This chain joins TRBV5-4 and TRBJ1-2; no reliable D call. This CDR3 has 15 amino acids. Between the trimmed V and J ends, which lost 5 bases and 6 bases, there was a span of 20 bases. The germline CDR1 and CDR2 sequences are SGHNT and YYREEE (reference sequence). The CDR3 DNA sequence: TGTGCCAGCAGTTATTCCACCGGGATCTCGGATGGCTACACCTTC. Protein product: CASSYSTGISDGYTF.

This clone showed up just once. V gene TRBV4-3 combines with J gene TRBJ2-2; 14 bases match TRBD2. In germline, CDR1 is LGHNA, CDR2 YSLEER. The CDR3 contains 22 residues. V was pared by 0 bases and J by 0 bases, with 12 bases of the junction left unmatched. CDR3 DNA sequence: TGCGCCAGCAGCCAAGATCCCCCTGGGACTAGCGGGAGCGTGACGAACACCGGGGAGCTGTTTTTT. Translation gives CASSQDPPGTSGSVTNTGELFF.

The chain employs TRBV5-5 and TRBJ2-7; D unclear. The CDR3 sequence is 15 residues long. V lost 0 bases, J lost 6 bases, and 16 bases lay in between. Germline CDR1 reads SGHKS; CDR2 reads YYEKEE (reference sequence). CDR3 sequence (DNA): TGTGCCAGCAGCTTGGTAACCGGGTTATCGAGCGAGCAGTACTTC. Its translation: CASSLVTGLSSEQYF.

The chain combines TRBV2 with TRBJ1-1, with TRBD1 identical over 10 bases. With V trimmed by 8 bases and J by 5 bases, 8 bases remained unmatched. Germline V gene data show CDR1 as SNHLY and CDR2 as FYNNEI. The CDR3 extends over 14 amino acids. This CDR3 reads CASLGQGKVTEAFF. The CDR3 DNA follows: TGTGCCAGCTTGGGACAGGGGAAGGTAACTGAAGCTTTCTTT.

The chain recombines TRBV7-2 with TRBJ2-3; 7 bases are a match to TRBD2. Trimming at V came to 5 bases and at J to 0 bases, leaving 5 bases not matched to a gene. The CDR3 runs to 15 residues. Germline V gene lookup returns CDR1 SGHTA and CDR2 FQGNSA. CDR3 sequence (DNA): TGTGCCAGCAGCCCTAGCGGCACTAGCACAGATACGCAGTATTTT. Its translation: CASSPSGTSTDTQYF.

V usage is TRBV30 and J usage is TRBJ2-4; D is perhaps TRBD2 (6 bases). V was trimmed by 5 bases and J by 8 bases, leaving 7 bases between them. The CDR3 has 10 amino acids. CDR1 GTSNPN and CDR2 SVGIG come from the germline V gene (reference sequence). CDR3 DNA: TGTGCCTGGGGAGGGGACATTCAGTACTTC. Encoded protein: CAWGGDIQYF.

The V call is TRBV5-1, the J call TRBJ1-4; a possible D gene is TRBD1 (5 bases). The CDR3 has 12 residues. Trimming removed 7 bases from V and 4 bases from J, with 8 bases in between. Germline V gene data show CDR1 as SGHRS and CDR2 as YFSETQ. Written as DNA, the CDR3 is TGCGCCAGCGGGGACGGTAATGAAAAACTGTTTTTT. Its protein product is CASGDGNEKLFF.

J is TRBJ2-2 and V is TRBV15; 8 positions agree with TRBD1. The CDR3 is 16 amino acids. Germline CDR1 reads LNHNV; CDR2 reads YYDKDF (reference sequence). J gave up 1 base and V 2 bases, and 3 bases lay outside the gene matches. The CDR3 DNA follows: TGTGCCACCAGCAGATTGGGACAGGAGAACACCGGGGAGCTGTTTTTT. Translation gives CATSRLGQENTGELFF. The full variable domain, its missing parts supplied by reference TRBV15 and TRBJ2-2, is DAMVIQNPRYQVTQFGKPVTLSCSQTLNHNVMYWYQQKSSQAPKLLFHYYDKDFNNEADTPDNFQSRRPNTSFCFLDIRSPGLGDTAMYLCATSRLGQENTGELFFGEGSRLTVL.

The V and J genes are TRBV12-2 and TRBJ1-2; the DNA was not compared with TRBD1, the D call given in the table. TRBV12-2 is flagged as a pseudogene. CDR3 length equals 14 residues. The CDR3 loop reads CASRLAGQGYGYTF. The DNA for the CDR3 is TGTGCAAGTCGCTTAGCGGGACAGGGGTATGGCTACACCTTC.

This rearrangement joins TRBV30 to TRBJ2-3; D is unresolved. V lost 4 bases to trimming and J lost 3 bases, with 11 bases between them. Germline loops: CDR1 GTSNPN, CDR2 SVGIG (reference sequence). The CDR3 is 13 amino acids. The chain's CDR3 is CAWTVLGTDTQYF. The CDR3 DNA follows: TGTGCCTGGACGGTTCTAGGAACAGATACGCAGTATTTT.

CDR3 sequence (DNA): TGTGCCTGGAACACCCCGGGACCCAATCAGCCCCAGCATTTT. This translates into CAWNTPGPNQPQHF. This rearrangement joins TRBV30 to TRBJ1-5, with a tentative D call TRBD1 (5 bases). V lost 4 bases and J lost 3, with 13 bases in between. The germline V gene has CDR1 GTSNPN and CDR2 SVGIG (reference sequence). The CDR3 is 14 residues long.

As for this clone: Other nucleotide sequences in the sample specify the same CDR3. This sequence joins TRBV7-2 and TRBJ2-7; D is unclear. The germline gives CDR1 SGHTA, CDR2 FQGNSA. The CDR3 sequence is 14 residues long. The V end was cut by 3 bases, the J end by 1 base, with 10 bases between. CDR3 sequence (DNA): TGTGCCAGCAGCTTGGGTCGCGGATCCTACGAGCAGTACTTC. As protein: CASSLGRGSYEQYF.

In this sample, this clone turned up a few times. Other DNA sequences within the sample encode an identical CDR3. The V call is TRBV6-1, the J call TRBJ1-5, with D hard to call. The CDR3 is 14 amino acids. V lost 1 base and J 2 bases, leaving 6 bases between the germline ends. Germline V CDR1 and CDR2: MNHNS, SASEGT. CDR3 sequence reads: CASSEGRGNQPQHF. The CDR3 nucleotides are TGTGCCAGCAGTGAAGGGAGGGGCAATCAGCCCCAGCATTTT.